This entry concerns a single T cell receptor (beta chain). What it binds is not known. The sample originates from a study of blood T cells in healthy people across ages. Study-wide results and limits: The fall in TCR beta diversity per million T cells was roughly linear with age. Investigators viewed diversity estimates from one million T cells as underestimates, the study reported. Without sorted subsets, naive and antigen-experienced compartments could not be conclusively compared.

Drawing of peripheral blood yielded 8.5 to 10 milliliters from each donor. CDR3 length equals 14 residues. Germline assignment: CDR1 SGDLS and CDR2 YYNGEE. Unmatched junction bases numbered 7, after V lost 4 bases and J lost 4 bases. Then a second PCR, running roughly 7 to 11 cycles, was carried out with a sample-barcoded 5' primer and a J-beta primer mix. MiXCR was run by TCRdb on the 5' RACE reads, yielding one entry per CDR3 protein. The sample shows about 800,000 distinct CDR3 sequences, around 50% of them seen only once. The TCR was taken from an elderly man in good health. Specimen: blood. V and J are TRBV9 and TRBJ1-1; TRBD1 aligns across 7 bases. This CDR3 reads CASSSYRGGTEAFF. Written as DNA, the CDR3 is TGTGCCAGCAGCTCATACAGGGGTGGCACTGAAGCTTTCTTT.